A single sample gave rise to the 28 T cell receptor beta chains below, sequenced in a study of blood T cell repertoires in COVID-19. Only in-frame clones appear in the TCRdb table, and some are missing; sequencing was by immunoSEQ multiplex PCR. The sample consists of 150,000 to 200,000 clones, over 80% of them appearing once. Sequencing input: PBMCs or T cells enriched from blood (not recorded which). These receptor sequences come from a man aged 70 or older who had been exposed to COVID-19.

The chain links TRBV6-5 to TRBJ1-2; 7 bases align to TRBD1. This CDR3 is 13 amino acids long. The junction had 7 bases not matched to a gene; V was cut back by 5 bases and J by 7 bases. Germline CDR1 reads MNHEY; CDR2 reads SVGAGI. This chain's CDR3 is CASSLRTGGGYTF. The CDR3 DNA follows: TGTGCCAGCAGTCTCCGGACAGGCGGTGGCTACACCTTC.

The chain employs TRBV18 and TRBJ1-1; the match to TRBD1 covers 7 bases. The germline V gene encodes CDR1 KGHSH and CDR2 LQKENI. The junction had 9 bases not matched to a gene; V was cut back by 4 bases and J by 4 bases. This CDR3 region has 15 residues. The CDR3 bases are TGTGCCAGCTCACGGGGACAGCATATGACCACTGAAGCTTTCTTT. It yields the protein CASSRGQHMTTEAFF. The full variable domain, with the rest looked up from reference TRBV18 and TRBJ1-1, is NAGVMQNPRHLVRRRGQEARLRCSPMKGHSHVYWYRQLPEEGLKFMVYLQKENIIDESGMPKERFSAEFPKEGPSILRIQQVVRGDSAAYFCASSRGQHMTTEAFFGQGTRLTVV.

This sequence joins TRBV19 and TRBJ2-7; 10 bases agree with TRBD2. V shed 5 bases, J shed 5 bases, and the junction held 9 bases outside the gene matches. This CDR3 is built from 15 residues. Germline V gene lookup returns CDR1 LNHDA and CDR2 SQIVND (reference sequence). CDR3 sequence reads: CASSLTGLAGDEQYF. CDR3 coding DNA: TGTGCCAGTAGTCTCACAGGCCTAGCGGGAGACGAGCAGTACTTC.

This clone was counted a single time. The V and J genes are TRBV10-3 and TRBJ2-3; 7 nucleotides align to TRBD2. V shed 0 bases and J 2 bases; nucleotides not matched to a gene: 11. Looked up from germline, CDR1 is ENHRY and CDR2 is SYGVKD. The CDR3 is 18 residues long. The chain's CDR3 is CAISESGSGGGPTDTQYF. In DNA form, the CDR3 reads TGTGCCATCAGTGAGTCGGGATCCGGGGGAGGGCCCACAGATACGCAGTATTTT.

The rearrangement uses TRBV19 and TRBJ1-6, with TRBD1 matching 7 bases. With 7 bases clipped from V and 5 bases from J, the junction kept 8 bases outside the gene matches. Germline CDR1 reads LNHDA; CDR2 reads SQIVND (reference sequence). The CDR3 has 15 residues. The CDR3 nucleotides are TGTGCCAGTACCCATCCGGACAGGAATAATTCACCCCTCCACTTT. As protein: CASTHPDRNNSPLHF.

The genes are TRBV3-1 (or the pseudogene TRBV3-2) and TRBJ1-5; 9 bases match TRBD1. The CDR3 covers 15 residues. Per the germline V gene, CDR1 is LGHDT and CDR2 is YNNKEL (reference sequence). With V trimmed by 4 bases and J by 3 bases, 4 bases remained unmatched. Here the CDR3 DNA reads TGTGCCAGCAGCCCGGGACAGGGAATCAATCAGCCCCAGCATTTT. This gives the protein CASSPGQGINQPQHF.

The count of this clone is one. This rearrangement joins TRBV6-2 or TRBV6-3 to TRBJ2-1, with D unclear. Trimming took 5 bases from V and 6 from J, leaving 8 bases between them. This CDR3 is 12 amino acids long. Per the germline V gene, CDR1 is MNHEY and CDR2 is SVGEGT. The CDR3, as DNA: TGTGCCAGCAGTAATATCCCCAATGAGCAGTTCTTC. This translates into CASSNIPNEQFF.

The chain carries TRBV5-4 and TRBJ2-5, with 10 bases matching TRBD2. The CDR3 length is 15 residues. Germline CDR1 is SGHNT and CDR2 is YYREEE (reference sequence). Trimming at V came to 4 bases and at J to 7 bases, leaving 10 bases not matched to a gene. The CDR3 bases are TGTGCCAGCAGCCCGGGGGGAGCGGGGGGGCGGACCCAGTACTTC. Translation: CASSPGGAGGRTQYF.

The V and J genes are TRBV18 and TRBJ2-1; TRBD2 matches 9 bases. Germline CDR1 and CDR2: KGHSH and LQKENI. With 2 bases clipped from V and 9 bases from J, the junction kept 5 bases outside the gene matches. The CDR3 extends over 14 amino acids. The CDR3 loop reads CASSPSLAGSEQFF. DNA of the CDR3: TGTGCCAGCTCACCATCTCTAGCGGGATCTGAGCAGTTCTTC.

This sequence joins TRBV7-9 and TRBJ1-1; D is ambiguous. V shed 8 bases and J shed 10 bases, with 17 bases lying between them. The germline CDR1 and CDR2 sequences are SEHNR and FQNEAQ (reference sequence). The CDR3 is 12 residues long. Here the CDR3 DNA reads TGTGCCAGCGGCGGGGTTGGCCGGATAGCTTTCTTT. Amino acids: CASGGVGRIAFF.

The CDR3 DNA follows: TGTGCCAGCAGTTGGACTAGCGGGAGGTCCAATACGCAGTATTTT. It yields the protein CASSWTSGRSNTQYF. The V gene is TRBV6-6, the J gene TRBJ2-3; 14 bases match TRBD2. V shed 4 bases and J 7 bases; nucleotides not matched to a gene: 4. Germline V CDR1 and CDR2: MNHNY, SVGAGI (reference sequence). The CDR3 contains 15 residues.

The chain combines TRBV28 with TRBJ1-5; TRBD1 aligns across 8 bases. CDR1 MDHEN and CDR2 SYDVKM come from the germline V gene. J lost 5 bases, V lost 5 bases, and 2 bases had no gene match. This CDR3 is built from 13 residues. The CDR3 DNA sequence: TGTGCCAGCAGTCCGACAGGGGATCAGCCCCAGCATTTT. Protein: CASSPTGDQPQHF.

The chain combines TRBV11-2 with TRBJ1-1, with 10 bases identical to TRBD1. The CDR3 extends over 17 amino acids. V was clipped by 4 bases and J by 6 bases; unmatched bases: 14. From germline, CDR1 is SGHAT and CDR2 FQNNGV. CDR3 in DNA: TGTGCCAGCAGCTCCGATCCCGGGACAGGGGCGGGCGCTGAAGCTTTCTTT. This gives the protein CASSSDPGTGAGAEAFF.

This chain uses TRBV13 with TRBJ2-1, with D maybe TRBD2 (6 bases). V shed 5 bases and J shed 5 bases, with 16 bases lying between them. Germline CDR1 and CDR2: PRHDT and FYEKMQ (reference sequence). The CDR3 contains 15 residues. CDR3 DNA sequence: TGTGCCAGCAGCCCCCCGGGAGTCAGGGACAATGAGCAGTTCTTC. Translation gives CASSPPGVRDNEQFF.

J is TRBJ2-7 and V is TRBV7-2; 8 bases are a match to TRBD2. Germline V lookup: CDR1 SGHTA, CDR2 FQGNSA. V shed 0 bases, J shed 2 bases, and the junction held 3 bases outside the gene matches. There are 15 residues in the CDR3. This chain's CDR3 is CASSLASGGTYEQYF. CDR3 bases: TGTGCCAGCAGCTTAGCGAGCGGGGGAACCTACGAGCAGTACTTC.

Regarding this clone: Other nucleotide sequences from this sample produce the same CDR3. V and J are TRBV19 and TRBJ2-7; 11 bases align to TRBD1. Germline CDR1 is LNHDA and CDR2 is SQIVND (reference sequence). The CDR3 extends over 15 amino acids. V lost 5 bases to trimming and J lost 2 bases; unmatched junction nucleotides: 5. The CDR3 DNA reads as TGTGCCAGTAGTTTCTCGGGACAGGGGGCCTACGAGCAGTACTTC. Its translation is CASSFSGQGAYEQYF.

This clone was seen just once. J is TRBJ2-7 and V is TRBV7-2, with 7 bases matching TRBD1. CDR3 size: 14 residues. Germline-derived CDR1 and CDR2 are SGHTA and FQGNSA. V was pared by 4 bases and J by 0 bases, with 3 bases of the junction left unmatched. CDR3 DNA: TGTGCCAGCAGCTACCGGGACAGCTCCTACGAGCAGTACTTC. Translating gives CASSYRDSSYEQYF.

CDR3 sequence (DNA): TGCGCCAGCAGCCATCCCGCTCCCGGGACAGGAAAAAATGGCTACACCTTC. Translated, it gives CASSHPAPGTGKNGYTF. The chain carries TRBV4-3 and TRBJ1-2; 8 positions agree with TRBD1. This CDR3 contains 17 residues. V trimming: 3 bases; J trimming: 6 bases; junction bases outside the gene matches: 15. The germline V gene has CDR1 LGHNA and CDR2 YSLEER.

The chain combines TRBV20-1 with TRBJ1-6; D is unresolved. This CDR3 region has 11 residues. Germline V gives CDR1 DFQATT, CDR2 SNEGSKA (reference sequence). V was pared by 6 bases and J by 12 bases, with 12 bases between. Here the CDR3 DNA reads TGCAGTGCCACCATCGGTGGACCCCTCCACTTT. Translated: CSATIGGPLHF.

V usage is TRBV14 and J usage is TRBJ2-3; D possibly corresponds to TRBD1 (5 bases). The CDR3 has 18 amino acids. V was trimmed by 0 bases and J by 3 bases, leaving 19 bases between them. Per germline, CDR1 SGHDN and CDR2 FVKESK. The CDR3 region is CASSQESGWNRLTDTQYF. In DNA, the CDR3 is TGTGCCAGCAGCCAAGAGTCGGGCTGGAACAGGCTGACAGATACGCAGTATTTT.

This chain uses TRBV11-3 with TRBJ2-7; maybe TRBD2 (5 bases). V was trimmed by 5 bases and J by 2 bases, leaving 10 bases between them. The CDR3 is 13 residues long. Germline CDR1 SGHNT, CDR2 YENEEA. DNA for the CDR3: TGTGCCAGCAGCCCCCCGGGAACCTACGAGCAGTACTTC. Translating gives CASSPPGTYEQYF.

The V and J genes are TRBV4-2 and TRBJ1-2, with D possibly being TRBD1 (5 bases). The V and J ends lost 0 bases and 10 bases respectively, with 12 bases between them. This CDR3 spans 13 amino acids. CDR1 is LGHNA and CDR2 is YNFKEQ in the germline V gene. The CDR3 loop is CASSQDRRGTYTF. For the CDR3, the DNA is TGTGCCAGCAGCCAAGATAGAAGGGGCACCTACACCTTC.

This clone has only a few counts. The V and J genes are TRBV3-1 (or the pseudogene TRBV3-2) and TRBJ2-1; tentative D call: TRBD2 (5 bases). The germline V gene has CDR1 LGHDT and CDR2 YNNKEL (reference sequence). This CDR3 region has 16 residues. Trimming shortened V by 6 bases and J by 10 bases, and 25 bases separated the two germline ends. The CDR3 sequence: CASRKMSGYGIWEQFF. CDR3 bases: TGTGCCAGCAGAAAGATGTCAGGCTACGGGATCTGGGAGCAGTTCTTC.

The chain carries TRBV6-5 and TRBJ1-1; 9 bases fit TRBD1. This CDR3 spans 15 amino acids. Germline CDR1 MNHEY, CDR2 SVGAGI. Trimming at V came to 4 bases and at J to 0 bases, leaving 3 bases not matched to a gene. The DNA of the CDR3 is TGTGCCAGCAGTTGGGGACAGGGCTTGAACACTGAAGCTTTCTTT. It is translated as CASSWGQGLNTEAFF.

The chain combines TRBV3-1 (or the pseudogene TRBV3-2) with TRBJ1-1; unclear D gene. This CDR3 has 14 residues. V lost 1 base and J lost 3, with 9 bases in between. CDR1 is LGHDT, CDR2 YNNKEL, per germline (reference sequence). The CDR3 nucleotides are TGTGCCAGCAGCCAAGGAGCCTCACACACTGAAGCTTTCTTT. It specifies CASSQGASHTEAFF.

The chain employs TRBV5-4 and TRBJ2-2, with 14 bases fitting TRBD2. The CDR3 runs 16 residues. CDR1 is SGHNT, CDR2 YYREEE, per germline (reference sequence). V dropped 4 bases and J dropped 6; count of bases not matched to a gene: 5. The CDR3: CASSPQTSGRAGELFF. CDR3 nucleotides: TGTGCCAGCAGCCCTCAGACTAGCGGGAGGGCCGGGGAGCTGTTTTTT.

The V gene is TRBV10-3, the J gene TRBJ2-3, with 12 nucleotides matching TRBD1. Germline-derived CDR1 and CDR2 are ENHRY and SYGVKD. The CDR3 sequence is 15 residues long. V dropped 4 bases and J dropped 4; count of bases not matched to a gene: 3. The CDR3: CAISGGDRGPDTQYF. The CDR3 nucleotides read TGTGCCATCAGTGGTGGGGACAGGGGGCCAGATACGCAGTATTTT.

The rearrangement uses TRBV11-2 and TRBJ2-7; 7 nucleotides agree with TRBD1. The CDR3 is 14 residues long. Germline CDR1 reads SGHAT; CDR2 reads FQNNGV. V lost 0 bases to trimming and J lost 7 bases; unmatched junction nucleotides: 6. Here the CDR3 DNA reads TGTGCCAGCAGCTTAGAACAGGGGTTGAGGGAGCAGTACTTC. As protein: CASSLEQGLREQYF.